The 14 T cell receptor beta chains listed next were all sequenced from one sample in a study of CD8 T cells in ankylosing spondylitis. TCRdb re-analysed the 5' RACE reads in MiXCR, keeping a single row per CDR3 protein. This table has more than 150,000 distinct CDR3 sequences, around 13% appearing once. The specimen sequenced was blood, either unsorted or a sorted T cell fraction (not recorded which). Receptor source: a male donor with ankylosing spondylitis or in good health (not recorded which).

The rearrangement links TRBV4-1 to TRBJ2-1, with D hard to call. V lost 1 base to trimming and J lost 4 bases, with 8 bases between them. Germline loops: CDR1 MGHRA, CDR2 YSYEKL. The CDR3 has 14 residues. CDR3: CASSQGDGYNEQFF. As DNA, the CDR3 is TGCGCCAGCAGCCAAGGCGACGGGTACAATGAGCAGTTCTTC.

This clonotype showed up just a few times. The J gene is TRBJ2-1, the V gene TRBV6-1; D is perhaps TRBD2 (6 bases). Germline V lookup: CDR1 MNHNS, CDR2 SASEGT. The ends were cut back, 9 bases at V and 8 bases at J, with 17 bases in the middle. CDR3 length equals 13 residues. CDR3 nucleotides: TGTGCCAGTCACGAAGGCGGGGTCCATGAGCAGTTCTTC. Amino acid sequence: CASHEGGVHEQFF.

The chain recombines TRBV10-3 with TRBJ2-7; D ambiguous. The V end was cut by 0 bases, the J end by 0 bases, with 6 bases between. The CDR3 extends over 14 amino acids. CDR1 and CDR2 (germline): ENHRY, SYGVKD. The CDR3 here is CAISESHSSYEQYF. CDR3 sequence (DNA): TGTGCCATCAGTGAGTCGCACAGCTCCTACGAGCAGTACTTC.

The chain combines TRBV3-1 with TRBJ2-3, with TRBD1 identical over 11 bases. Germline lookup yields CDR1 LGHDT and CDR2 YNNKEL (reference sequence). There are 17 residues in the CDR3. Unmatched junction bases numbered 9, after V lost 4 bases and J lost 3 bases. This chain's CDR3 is CASSPFLDRGRTDTQYF. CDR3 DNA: TGTGCCAGCAGCCCATTTCTGGACAGGGGGCGGACAGATACGCAGTATTTT.

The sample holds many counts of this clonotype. As DNA, the CDR3 is TGCAGTGCTCCCGGGCGGGGGAGCTCCTACAATGAGCAGTTCTTC. Translated: CSAPGRGSSYNEQFF. This sequence joins TRBV20-1 and TRBJ2-1, with TRBD2 matching over 7 bases. CDR1 and CDR2 (germline): DFQATT, SNEGSKA (reference sequence). CDR3 length: 15 amino acids. The junction had 7 bases not matched to a gene; V was cut back by 5 bases and J by 0 bases.

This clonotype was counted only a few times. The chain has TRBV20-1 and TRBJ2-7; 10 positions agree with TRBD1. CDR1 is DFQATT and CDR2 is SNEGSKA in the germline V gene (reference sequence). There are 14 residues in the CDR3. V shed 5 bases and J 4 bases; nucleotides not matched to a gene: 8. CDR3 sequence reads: CSAFGQGGLYEQYF. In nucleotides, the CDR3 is TGCAGTGCTTTTGGACAGGGGGGTTTATACGAGCAGTACTTC.

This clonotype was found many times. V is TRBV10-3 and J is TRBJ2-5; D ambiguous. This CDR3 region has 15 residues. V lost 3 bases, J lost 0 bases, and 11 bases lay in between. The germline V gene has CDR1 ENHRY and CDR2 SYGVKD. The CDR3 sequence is CAISDPSEYQETQYF. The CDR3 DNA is TGTGCCATCAGTGACCCCTCGGAGTACCAAGAGACCCAGTACTTC.

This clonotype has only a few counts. CDR3 DNA sequence: TGCGCCAGCAGCCTCTCGAGGGACATCGGCTCCTACGAGCAGTACTTC. It translates to CASSLSRDIGSYEQYF. The J gene is TRBJ2-7, the V gene TRBV4-1; D is perhaps TRBD1 (6 bases). The CDR3 is 16 amino acids. The germline CDR1 and CDR2 sequences are MGHRA and YSYEKL. V was trimmed by 4 bases and J by 0 bases, leaving 16 bases between them.

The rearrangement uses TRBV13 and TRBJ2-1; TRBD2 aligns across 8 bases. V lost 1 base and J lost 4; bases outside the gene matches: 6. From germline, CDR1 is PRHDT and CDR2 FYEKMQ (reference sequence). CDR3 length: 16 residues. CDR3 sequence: CASSLEASGPYNEQFF. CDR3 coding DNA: TGTGCCAGCAGCTTAGAGGCTAGCGGGCCTTACAATGAGCAGTTCTTC.

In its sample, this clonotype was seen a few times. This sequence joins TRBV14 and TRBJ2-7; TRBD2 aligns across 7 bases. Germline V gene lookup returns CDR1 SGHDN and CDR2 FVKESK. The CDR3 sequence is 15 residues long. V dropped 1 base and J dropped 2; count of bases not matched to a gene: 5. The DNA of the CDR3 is TGTGCCAGCAGCCAAGGTAACCTAGCGGCCTACGAGCAGTACTTC. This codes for CASSQGNLAAYEQYF.

The CDR3: CASSTDRGYIYEQYF. The CDR3 DNA sequence: TGCGCCAGCAGCACCGACAGGGGATATATCTACGAGCAGTACTTC. This chain joins TRBV5-1 and TRBJ2-7; 8 bases are shared with TRBD1. The CDR3 is made up of 15 amino acids. V gave up 4 bases and J gave up 3 bases; unmatched junction bases: 9. The V gene's germline CDR1 is SGHRS and CDR2 YFSETQ.

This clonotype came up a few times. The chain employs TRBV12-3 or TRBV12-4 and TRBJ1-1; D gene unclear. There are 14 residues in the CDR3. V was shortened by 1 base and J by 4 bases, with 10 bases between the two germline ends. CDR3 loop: CASSLGARGTEAFF. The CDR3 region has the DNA TGTGCCAGCAGTTTAGGGGCCAGAGGCACTGAAGCTTTCTTT.

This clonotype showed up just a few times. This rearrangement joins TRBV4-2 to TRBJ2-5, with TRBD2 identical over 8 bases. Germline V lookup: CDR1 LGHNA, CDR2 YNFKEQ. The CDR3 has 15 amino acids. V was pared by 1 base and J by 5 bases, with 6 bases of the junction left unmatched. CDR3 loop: CASSQAGGAYETQYF. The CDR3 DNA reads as TGTGCCAGCAGCCAAGCGGGGGGGGCCTATGAGACCCAGTACTTC.

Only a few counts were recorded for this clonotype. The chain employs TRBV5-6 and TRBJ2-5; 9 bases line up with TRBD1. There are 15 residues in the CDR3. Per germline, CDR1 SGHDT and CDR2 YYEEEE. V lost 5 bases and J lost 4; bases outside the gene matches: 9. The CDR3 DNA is TGTGCCAGCAGATCTGGGGACAGGGATCCAGAGACCCAGTACTTC. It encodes CASRSGDRDPETQYF.